The present T cell receptor (beta chain) was sequenced within a study of blood T cell repertoires in COVID-19. V was pared by 5 bases and J by 0 bases, with 14 bases between. Germline V CDR1 and CDR2: MDHEN, SYDVKM. This CDR3 is built from 15 residues. As originally analysed: Counts of nucleated cells, estimated from reference gene primer amplification, were obtained. Some clones are missing from TCRdb's copy, which holds only in-frame ones; the method was immunoSEQ multiplex PCR. The V and J calls and clone size were taken over from that table, and D and trimming were inferred from the DNA. The sample holds about 180,000 clones, roughly 84% seen once.

Sequencing was done on a sample of peripheral blood. The V and J genes are TRBV28 and TRBJ2-7; possibly TRBD1 for D (6 bases). The TCR comes from a person between 70 and 80 years old with COVID-19, enrolled during active disease. CDR3 sequence: CASSLDRFTSYEQYF. The CDR3 region has the DNA TGTGCCAGCAGTCTAGACAGGTTTACCTCCTACGAGCAGTACTTC. Based on the CDR3 plus reference TRBV28 and TRBJ2-7, the full variable domain is DVKVTQSSRYLVKRTGEKVFLECVQDMDHENMFWYRQDPGLGLRLIYFSYDVKMKEKGDIPEGYSVSREKKERFSLILESASTNQTSMYLCASSLDRFTSYEQYFGPGTRLTVT.